The entry below gives a single T cell receptor beta chain sequence along with its context. In its sample, this clonotype comes out as medium-sized (0.01 to 0.1%). Its binding antigen is unknown. No quality values exist for individual bases; no much larger clone is one base distant. These data come from a study of neurological immune-mediated disorders (dated by TCRdb to about 2019). For the study in its entirety: Among the 35 or so multiple sclerosis patients, about 30 had relapsing-remitting MS and 3 had secondary progressive MS. The 90 to 120 TCR-beta libraries covered PBMC samples along with longitudinal samples, technical triplicates, and paired sorted CD4+ and CD8+ T-cell subsets. Peripheral blood TCR-beta repertoires from HTLV-I-associated myelopathy (HAM/TSP) patients, multiple sclerosis patients and healthy controls were compared by UMI-based sequencing. The cohort was made up of 65 to 75 subjects, consisting of 15 or so HAM/TSP patients, approximately 35 multiple sclerosis patients and 20 healthy controls.

TCR libraries for sorted subsets were made from 1 million sorted CD4+ or CD8+ T cells. Multiple sclerosis patients were enrolled in a US clinical protocol evaluating disease progression by magnetic resonance imaging. Peripheral blood underwent Ficoll-Hypaque density gradient centrifugation to isolate PBMCs, which were then cryopreserved in liquid nitrogen. Paired sorted CD4+ and CD8+ subsets came from healthy controls, HAM/TSP patients and MS patients. To synthesize cDNA, template-switch 5'RACE was performed with a primer carrying a 10-nucleotide random unique molecular identifier so that each TCR transcript was tagged. Every sequencing run covered 15-18 subjects and yielded more than 180 million TCR-beta sequences. The RNeasy kit was used to extract total RNA. The KAPA Real-time Library Amplification kit was used to amplify TCR-beta VDJ regions with primers for the TCR constant region and the 5'RACE anchor. Sample indexes and Illumina adaptors were added in a first PCR, and a second PCR then increased library yield. The roughly 650 bp TCR product was size-selected on a 2% E-gel SizeSelection system after Ampure bead purification. Before pooling, library quality was assessed on a Bioanalyzer, concentration was determined with Qubit, and library quantification was performed with the Kapa Library Quantification kit. An Illumina HiSeq 2500 sequenced the libraries paired-end 2 x 150 bp. To increase sequence diversity, roughly 24-32% phiX was spiked into each library pool. For the original study's pipeline: Quality-filtered reads were processed with the UMI-based MiGEC pipeline, which removed over 80% of raw TCR sequences during error correction. IMGT germline references were used for aligning VDJ genes, and each clonotype was defined as a unique CDR3 amino acid sequence together with its V-J genes. Clonal expansion, Shannon diversity, and CDR3 relatedness (CalcPairwiseDistances, ClusterSamples) were evaluated with VDJtools, and phylogenetic trees were built with CLCbio workbench. Expanded clones were defined as having at least 8 unique UMIs, based on coefficient-of-variation modelling across technical triplicates. TCRdb took the public reads, trimmed them with fastp at Q25, ran MiXCR for clone calling and kept in-frame beta chains. Rows merge per CDR3 protein into single entries with the most common DNA and genes. TCRdb's processing, not the authors', yielded these V and J calls. Across this sample there are tens of thousands of distinct CDR3 sequences, with under 4.5% seen only once. In total, the top ten clones hold roughly 1.9% of the sample.

The paper's findings and limits, for the study overall: In a phylogenetic analysis, the repertoires of 18 out of 34 MS patients fell into a single cluster of related CDR3 sequences, pointing to a possible signature at the repertoire level. No identical CDR3 amino acid sequences were found to be shared among expanded clones across subjects, suggesting that TCR-beta repertoires were private in all groups. TCR clonal expansion was greatest in HAM/TSP patients and smallest in MS patients, who ranked below even healthy controls. No association of the MS cluster with clinical or MRI features was observed, and the need for larger cohorts was stated by the authors.

Sequencing input: CD4+ T cells from blood. The TCR sequence derives from a woman aged 40 to 49 with multiple sclerosis.

The DNA reads TGTGCCAGCAGTCCGATGACCGGGACAGCGTATGGCTACACCTTC. Translated, it gives CASSPMTGTAYGYTF. The sequence joins TRBV6-5 to TRBJ1-2, with 7 bases in between that match TRBD1. The germline V gene provides CDR1 MNHEY and CDR2 SVGAGI. V has 5 bases trimmed and J has 5 bases trimmed; junction bases matching no gene number 11. Reading from cysteine to phenylalanine, the CDR3 counts 15 amino acids. Kept here is only the CDR3 DNA, which spans 45 bases and is read in frame from base 1.